This T cell receptor beta chain was recovered during a study of vaccination and CD4 T cells after COVID-19. Treatment reported: roughly 11-day PBMC culture with coronavirus spike peptide pools or control peptides (ViraFEST assay). The Oncomine TCR Beta short-read assay was applied to DNA of cultured CD4+ T cells. TCRdb passed the PCR reads through MiXCR, listing each CDR3 protein once. The sample holds some 10,000 distinct CDR3 sequences, 28% seen once. Of note for this clonotype: Its antigen is as yet unknown.

Germline V gene data show CDR1 as MDHEN and CDR2 as SYDVKM. V dropped 3 bases and J dropped 6; count of bases not matched to a gene: 15. The length of the CDR3 is 19 residues. V gene TRBV28 combines with J gene TRBJ1-6, with 9 bases lining up with TRBD1. The sequencing used CD4+ T cells from blood, cultured in vitro, collected after SARS-CoV-2 vaccination. The clonotype comes from a human donor who had recovered from COVID-19. CDR3 residues: CASSLDYSGRQGVNSPLHF. Here the CDR3 DNA reads TGTGCCAGCAGTTTGGACTACTCCGGGAGACAGGGGGTTAATTCACCCCTCCACTTT.